A single sample gave rise to the 27 T cell receptor beta chains below, sequenced in a study of beta chain features in type 1 diabetes. Expressed TCRB transcripts got sequenced, as all isolated RNA was reverse transcribed. TCRdb keeps only in-frame clones here, not all; method: immunoSEQ multiplex PCR. The sample has about 200,000 clones; approximately 11% are singletons. Sequencing was done on a sample of central memory CD4+ T cells from blood. These receptor sequences come from a man aged 18-30 years in good health.

This clone was seen more than once but under ten times. It differs at one base from a far larger clone, so likely a read error. The chain carries TRBV23-1 and TRBJ2-1; D gene uncertain. TRBV23-1 qualifies as an ORF whose function is uncertain. The CDR3 is 16 residues long. The chain's CDR3 is CPSSPPSRTAYNEQFF. CDR3 DNA: TGCCCCAGCAGTCCCCCCTCTAGGACCGCCTACAATGAGCAGTTCTTC.

This clone was found a few times. The chain couples TRBV15 to TRBJ1-1; D might be TRBD1 (5 bases). V lost 4 bases and J 5 bases, leaving 11 bases between the germline ends. Germline V gives CDR1 LNHNV, CDR2 YYDKDF (reference sequence). The CDR3 runs 13 residues. Here the CDR3 DNA reads TGTGCCACCAGCATTCTGGGGGGAACTGAAGCTTTCTTT. Translation: CATSILGGTEAFF.

This clone was seen a handful of times. At one end the junction does not follow the germline gene, possibly because of a read error. V usage is TRBV7-7 and J usage is TRBJ2-5, with 7 bases aligning to TRBD1. This CDR3 is 15 amino acids long. CDR1 and CDR2 (germline): SSHAT, FNYEAQ (reference sequence). CDR3 sequence: CASSSQQGSQETQYF. The DNA for the CDR3 is TGTGCTAGCAGCTCCCAACAGGGGAGCCAAGAGACCCAGTACTTC. Looking up the rest from reference TRBV7-7 and TRBJ2-5 gives the full variable domain: GAGVSQSPRYKVTKRGQDVTLRCDPISSHATLYWYQQALGQGPEFLTYFNYEAQPDKSGLPSDRFSAERPEGSISTLTIQRTEQRDSAMYRCASSSQQGSQETQYFGPGTRLLVL.

This clone came up a few times. The rearrangement uses TRBV4-3 and TRBJ2-1; weak D call: TRBD2 (6 bases). CDR1 is LGHNA and CDR2 is YSLEER in the germline V gene. V lost 4 bases and J 8 bases, leaving 12 bases between the germline ends. This CDR3 is 13 amino acids long. The CDR3 region is CASSPGPGDEQFF. CDR3 nucleotides: TGCGCCAGCAGCCCCGGCCCGGGGGATGAGCAGTTCTTC.

The gene calls are TRBV5-1 and TRBJ2-5, with 10 bases that match TRBD1. The CDR3 covers 14 residues. J was trimmed by 7 bases and V by 4 bases; bases with no gene match: 7. The germline CDR1 and CDR2 sequences are SGHRS and YFSETQ. CDR3 residues: CASSPGQGEMTQYF. The DNA for the CDR3 is TGCGCCAGCAGCCCTGGACAGGGGGAGATGACCCAGTACTTC.

This clone occurred a few times. The chain recombines TRBV5-1 with TRBJ2-1; TRBD2 agrees at 10 bases. CDR3 size: 15 residues. Germline lookup yields CDR1 SGHRS and CDR2 YFSETQ. Germline trimming cut 4 bases from V and 7 bases from J; bases unmatched to any gene: 8. The DNA of the CDR3 is TGCGCCAGCAGCGCCCTAGCGGGAGTGAGTAATGAGCAGTTCTTC. Translation gives CASSALAGVSNEQFF.

A few counts support this clone. This rearrangement joins TRBV4-3 to TRBJ1-1, with a possible D match to TRBD1 (6 bases). Deletions cut 5 bases from V and 5 bases from J, with 12 bases between. The CDR3 extends over 13 amino acids. CDR1 is LGHNA and CDR2 is YSLEER in the germline V gene. CDR3 DNA: TGCGCCAGCAGCTCCACAGGGAGGACTGAAGCTTTCTTT. This sequence encodes CASSSTGRTEAFF.

This clone came up many times. The chain is built from TRBV2 and TRBJ2-1; TRBD2 matches at 13 bases. CDR3 size: 16 residues. V lost 5 bases and J lost 8; bases outside the gene matches: 9. Germline V gene lookup returns CDR1 SNHLY and CDR2 FYNNEI. CDR3 sequence reads: CASSPGLAGASDEQFF. The CDR3 nucleotides read TGTGCCAGCAGTCCCGGACTAGCGGGAGCTTCGGATGAGCAGTTCTTC.

Notes on this clone: A far larger clone differs by one base, so this is likely a read error. The chain links TRBV30 to TRBJ2-7; 8 bases are shared with TRBD1. V shed 3 bases and J 8 bases; nucleotides not matched to a gene: 9. Per germline, CDR1 GTSNPN and CDR2 SVGIG (reference sequence). The CDR3 length is 13 residues. This chain's CDR3 is CAWRDRASHKQYF. The CDR3 coding sequence is TGTGCCTGGAGGGACAGGGCTTCCCACAAGCAGTACTTC.

This clone was observed at least ten times. The chain carries TRBV18 and TRBJ2-1; maybe TRBD2 (6 bases). The CDR3 sequence is 14 residues long. Trimming cost V 3 bases and J 4 bases, with 10 bases left between them. The germline V gene has CDR1 KGHSH and CDR2 LQKENI. For the CDR3, the DNA is TGTGCCAGCTCACCCGGGAGTCCGTACAATGAGCAGTTCTTC. Translated: CASSPGSPYNEQFF.

There are many counts of this clone. The chain joins TRBV27 to TRBJ2-1; D uncertain. V dropped 4 bases and J dropped 6 bases, with 10 bases sitting between them. This CDR3 has 13 amino acids. Germline V gene data show CDR1 as MNHEY and CDR2 as SMNVEV (reference sequence). CDR3 protein: CASSYLQGNEQFF. The CDR3 region has the DNA TGTGCCAGCAGTTACTTGCAAGGCAATGAGCAGTTCTTC.

This clone has more than one count but fewer than ten. This chain uses TRBV7-3 with TRBJ2-7, with 7 nucleotides matching TRBD1. Germline trimming cut 0 bases from V and 2 bases from J; bases unmatched to any gene: 4. The CDR3 contains 15 residues. Germline CDR1 and CDR2: SGHTA and FQGTGA. The CDR3 is CASSLTATGTYEQYF. In nucleotides, the CDR3 is TGTGCCAGCAGCTTAACCGCGACAGGGACCTACGAGCAGTACTTC.

This clone showed up just a few times. The chain recombines TRBV27 with TRBJ1-1, with TRBD1 matching 9 bases. CDR1 and CDR2 from the germline V gene are MNHEY and SMNVEV (reference sequence). V shed 5 bases, J shed 5 bases, and the junction held 3 bases outside the gene matches. The CDR3 spans 13 residues. CDR3 DNA: TGTGCCAGCAGTACAGGGGGCGGAACTGAAGCTTTCTTT. Translated: CASSTGGGTEAFF.

This clone was found a few times. The chain employs TRBV5-1 and TRBJ2-5; D remains ambiguous. The CDR3 spans 14 residues. The ends were cut back, 4 bases at V and 5 bases at J, with 15 bases in the middle. Germline V gene data show CDR1 as SGHRS and CDR2 as YFSETQ. The CDR3 coding sequence is TGCGCCAGCAGCCACAACCTCCCCAGGGAGACCCAGTACTTC. This encodes CASSHNLPRETQYF.

This rearrangement joins TRBV5-4 to TRBJ2-7; 8 bases match TRBD2. Germline CDR1 and CDR2: SGHNT and YYREEE (reference sequence). After removal of 2 bases from V and 3 bases from J, the junction contained 10 bases not matched to a gene. CDR3 length: 16 residues. The CDR3 nucleotides are TGTGCCAGCAGCTTTAGCGGGAAGCGGGAACTCTACGAGCAGTACTTC. This gives the protein CASSFSGKRELYEQYF.

This chain links TRBV6-1 with TRBJ1-5; no clear D gene. The V and J ends lost 5 bases and 4 bases respectively, with 15 bases between them. Germline assignment: CDR1 MNHNS and CDR2 SASEGT. The length of the CDR3 is 15 residues. The CDR3 protein is CASSPRGRGNQPQHF. The CDR3 DNA reads as TGTGCCAGCAGTCCCCGAGGACGAGGTAATCAGCCCCAGCATTTT.

The rearrangement links TRBV5-1 to TRBJ1-3, with 7 bases matching TRBD1. V gave up 4 bases and J gave up 3 bases; unmatched junction bases: 10. The CDR3 totals 16 residues. Germline V CDR1 and CDR2: SGHRS, YFSETQ. For the CDR3, the DNA is TGCGCCAGCAGCGTCGGACAGGCCTCCTTTGGAAACACCATATATTTT. Amino acids: CASSVGQASFGNTIYF. The entire variable domain, with the rest obtained from reference TRBV5-1 and TRBJ1-3, is as follows: KAGVTQTPRYLIKTRGQQVTLSCSPISGHRSVSWYQQTPGQGLQFLFEYFSETQRNKGNFPGRFSGRQFSNSRSEMNVSTLELGDSALYLCASSVGQASFGNTIYFGEGSWLTVV.

The chain has TRBV4-1 and TRBJ2-7; D may be TRBD2 (6 bases). The CDR3 is 15 amino acids. Trimming removed 2 bases from V and 2 bases from J, with 13 bases in between. Per the germline V gene, CDR1 is MGHRA and CDR2 is YSYEKL. The chain's CDR3 is CASSQHPGLAYEQYF. The CDR3 DNA follows: TGCGCCAGCAGCCAACACCCGGGACTTGCCTACGAGCAGTACTTC.

This rearrangement joins TRBV9 to TRBJ2-1; TRBD1 agrees at 7 bases. The junction had 5 bases not matched to a gene; V was cut back by 4 bases and J by 1 base. The CDR3 sequence is 15 residues long. Germline CDR1 and CDR2: SGDLS and YYNGEE. CDR3 nucleotide sequence: TGTGCCAGCAGCCTATCGACAGGGTCCTACAATGAGCAGTTCTTC. Amino acid sequence: CASSLSTGSYNEQFF.

The chain links TRBV7-3 to TRBJ2-3; D gene ambiguous. Per germline, CDR1 SGHTA and CDR2 FQGTGA. Trimming left V 5 bases short and J 5 bases short, with 8 bases between. The CDR3 is made up of 12 amino acids. CDR3 DNA sequence: TGTGCCAGCAGCACATGGGGAGATACGCAGTATTTT. Translated, it gives CASSTWGDTQYF.

This clone was seen a handful of times. The chain joins TRBV19 to TRBJ2-7; D is perhaps TRBD1 (5 bases). This CDR3 comprises 15 residues. V shed 1 base and J shed 2 bases, with 12 bases lying between them. Per the germline V gene, CDR1 is LNHDA and CDR2 is SQIVND (reference sequence). The CDR3 nucleotides read TGTGCCAGTAGTATAGTCCCAGGGCCGGCCTACGAGCAGTACTTC. This translates into CASSIVPGPAYEQYF.

This clone was counted a few times. The chain carries TRBV7-6 and TRBJ2-1, with TRBD2 identical over 7 bases. The CDR3 has 15 residues. The germline V gene has CDR1 SGHVS and CDR2 FNYEAQ. J gave up 6 bases and V 1 base, and 6 bases lay outside the gene matches. The chain's CDR3 is CASSLGAGVGNEQFF. DNA of the CDR3: TGTGCCAGCAGCTTAGGGGCGGGAGTAGGCAATGAGCAGTTCTTC.

This clone appeared many times. The rearrangement uses TRBV9 and TRBJ2-5; TRBD2 agrees at 11 bases. This CDR3 region has 15 residues. CDR1 SGDLS and CDR2 YYNGEE come from the germline V gene. The V and J ends lost 0 bases and 3 bases, in that order; junction bases with no gene match: 1. The CDR3 nucleotides read TGTGCCAGCAGCGTAGGGGGACTAGCGGAAGAGACCCAGTACTTC. Translated: CASSVGGLAEETQYF. Filled out from reference TRBV9 and TRBJ2-5, the complete variable domain reads DSGVTQTPKHLITATGQRVTLRCSPRSGDLSVYWYQQSLDQGLQFLIQYYNGEERAKGNILERFSAQQFPDLHSELNLSSLELGDSALYFCASSVGGLAEETQYFGPGTRLLVL.

This clone was counted a few times. The chain couples TRBV28 to TRBJ2-3; D gene uncertain. Germline lookup yields CDR1 MDHEN and CDR2 SYDVKM. This CDR3 has 12 amino acids. Trimming cost V 4 bases and J 5 bases, with 7 bases left between them. The CDR3: CASSSQEDTQYF. The DNA for the CDR3 is TGTGCCAGCAGTTCGCAGGAAGATACGCAGTATTTT.

This clone was observed a few times. V gene TRBV25-1 combines with J gene TRBJ2-7, with 10 nucleotides matching TRBD1. CDR3 size: 14 residues. CDR1 and CDR2 from the germline V gene are MGHDK and SYGVNS. Trimming took 6 bases from V and 3 from J; bases not matched to a gene: 5. CDR3 bases: TGTGCCAGCAGCGGGACAGGGGAACTCTACGAGCAGTACTTC. This encodes CASSGTGELYEQYF.

This rearrangement joins TRBV5-4 to TRBJ2-5; D might be TRBD1 (5 bases). V lost 0 bases and J 4 bases, leaving 10 bases between the germline ends. CDR1 SGHNT and CDR2 YYREEE come from the germline V gene (reference sequence). The CDR3 runs to 14 residues. As DNA, the CDR3 is TGTGCCAGCAGCTTGGGCCAGCAGGGAGAGACCCAGTACTTC. The encoded protein is CASSLGQQGETQYF.

The rearrangement uses TRBV7-2 and TRBJ2-4; 8 bases fit TRBD2. Germline V gives CDR1 SGHTA, CDR2 FQGNSA. The CDR3 runs 13 residues. The ends lost 5 bases at V and 9 bases at J; junction bases unmatched: 6. The CDR3 spells CASSPGGVGIQYF. The CDR3 DNA reads as TGTGCCAGCAGCCCCGGGGGGGTAGGCATTCAGTACTTC.